These 11 T cell receptor beta chains share one sample of origin, sequenced in a study of PD-L1 blockade in urothelial cancer. Generated by immunoSEQ multiplex PCR, the TCRdb table keeps only in-frame clones and is missing some. The sample has 56,000 or so clones; 86% are singletons. The sequencing used PBMCs, collected around atezolizumab (anti-PD-L1) treatment. The receptor set was obtained from a man between 45 and 60 years old with urothelial cancer.

V usage is TRBV6-5 and J usage is TRBJ1-2; unclear D gene. The germline V gene encodes CDR1 MNHEY and CDR2 SVGAGI. This CDR3 has 11 residues. V was shortened by 4 bases and J by 2 bases, with 2 bases between the two germline ends. The CDR3 reads CASSSNYGYTF. Written as DNA, the CDR3 is TGTGCCAGCAGTTCGAACTATGGCTACACCTTC.

This chain connects TRBV4-1 to TRBJ2-7; no clear D gene. CDR1 and CDR2 from the germline V gene are MGHRA and YSYEKL. Trimming took off 4 bases at V and 1 base at J, with 11 bases between the two ends. The CDR3 is 14 amino acids. The CDR3 DNA is TGCGCCAGCAGCCCTGCCGGAGTGTCCTACGAGCAGTACTTC. Translating it yields CASSPAGVSYEQYF.

V and J are TRBV2 and TRBJ2-1; 10 bases match TRBD2. With 6 bases clipped from V and 8 bases from J, the junction kept 1 base outside the gene matches. CDR3 length: 12 amino acids. CDR1 and CDR2 from the germline V gene are SNHLY and FYNNEI. The CDR3 sequence is CASRLAGYEQFF. Here the CDR3 DNA reads TGTGCCAGCAGACTAGCGGGATATGAGCAGTTCTTC.

This clone appeared a few times. The V gene is TRBV11-2, the J gene TRBJ1-6; D call uncertain. CDR1 and CDR2 (germline): SGHAT, FQNNGV. CDR3 length: 12 residues. The chain's CDR3 is CAAGPYNSPLHF. In DNA, the CDR3 is TGTGCGGCAGGCCCCTATAATTCACCCCTCCACTTT.

The rearrangement uses TRBV7-9 and TRBJ2-7; D ambiguous. Germline lookup yields CDR1 SEHNR and CDR2 FQNEAQ (reference sequence). The CDR3 covers 11 residues. V lost 6 bases to trimming and J lost 6 bases, with 9 bases between them. The CDR3 DNA sequence: TGTGCCAGCAGTTCAGGCTCCGAGCAGTACTTC. It yields the protein CASSSGSEQYF.

The V gene is TRBV9, the J gene TRBJ2-3, with 12 bases lining up with TRBD1. The germline gives CDR1 SGDLS, CDR2 YYNGEE. CDR3 length equals 18 residues. The V gene end was trimmed by 4 bases and the J gene end by 1 base; junction bases not matched to a gene: 10. CDR3 nucleotide sequence: TGTGCCAGCAGCAGAGACCGGGGGACAGGGGGCCGCACAGATACGCAGTATTTT. Translating it yields CASSRDRGTGGRTDTQYF.

V is TRBV27 and J is TRBJ1-2; 7 nucleotides match TRBD1. This CDR3 comprises 15 residues. The junction had 12 bases not matched to a gene; V was cut back by 5 bases and J by 6 bases. Looked up from germline, CDR1 is MNHEY and CDR2 is SMNVEV (reference sequence). The CDR3 reads CASSLRQGLNNGYTF. The CDR3 DNA reads as TGTGCCAGCAGTCTCAGACAGGGACTTAATAATGGCTACACCTTC.

This chain uses TRBV30 with TRBJ2-7; 8 bases agree with TRBD1. This CDR3 spans 15 amino acids. J gave up 7 bases and V 8 bases, and 19 bases lay outside the gene matches. Germline V gives CDR1 GTSNPN, CDR2 SVGIG (reference sequence). The CDR3 nucleotides are TGTGCCAGATCACGAACAGGGGGAACTTTCAGTGAGCAGTACTTC. Translating gives CARSRTGGTFSEQYF. The variable domain in full, with the rest retrieved from reference TRBV30 and TRBJ2-7, is SQTIHQWPATLVQPVGSPLSLECTVEGTSNPNLYWYRQAAGRGLQLLFYSVGIGQISSEVPQNLSASRPQDRQFILSSKKLLLSDSGFYLCARSRTGGTFSEQYFGPGTRLTVT.

The rearrangement uses TRBV10-3 and TRBJ2-1, with D possibly matching TRBD2 (5 bases). V was shortened by 8 bases and J by 10 bases, with 18 bases between the two germline ends. The germline V gene encodes CDR1 ENHRY and CDR2 SYGVKD. This CDR3 comprises 13 residues. CDR3 sequence (DNA): TGTGCCATCGGTTATACGGAGGAAGCGGAGCAGTTCTTC. Translating it yields CAIGYTEEAEQFF.

The CDR3 protein is CASNAGQMENIQYF. The CDR3 DNA reads as TGTGCCAGCAACGCGGGACAGATGGAAAACATTCAGTACTTC. The rearrangement joins TRBV2 to TRBJ2-4; a weak D match, TRBD1 (7 bases). V lost 7 bases and J 5 bases, leaving 15 bases between the germline ends. CDR1 and CDR2 (germline): SNHLY, FYNNEI. This CDR3 is built from 14 residues.

This sequence joins TRBV11-2 and TRBJ2-1; D may be TRBD2 (5 bases). Germline CDR1 reads SGHAT; CDR2 reads FQNNGV. V was trimmed by 9 bases and J by 5 bases, leaving 17 bases between them. The CDR3 loop spans 14 amino acids. DNA for the CDR3: TGTGCCAGTAGAGAGGGCACCGTCCACAATGAGCAGTTCTTC. The encoded protein is CASREGTVHNEQFF.